This T cell receptor beta chain is from a study of beta chain features in type 1 diabetes. Notes on the study in general: Unsettled here was the matter of whether HLA type influences TCRB rearrangement. Fewer junction insertions and more nucleotide deletions appeared in type 1 diabetes patients.

The investigators reverse transcribed all of the isolated RNA, so they sequenced expressed TCRB transcripts. About 3.5 million reads, on average, came from each naive, central memory and regulatory T cell sample. Profiling relied on immunoSEQ multiplex PCR, and the TCRdb table lists in-frame clones only, not all of them. Of 350,000 to 450,000 clones in the sample, approximately 15% were seen once. This clone was seen a handful of times. What it binds is unknown. From germline, CDR1 is SGHRS and CDR2 YFSETQ. The CDR3 totals 13 residues. V dropped 0 bases and J dropped 7 bases, with 11 bases sitting between them.

The sample comprised naive CD4+ T cells from blood. The chain uses TRBV5-1 and TRBJ2-7; D unresolved. The receptor comes from a man younger than 40 in good health. The CDR3 protein is CASSLVGVGEQYV. The CDR3 bases are TGCGCCAGCAGCTTGGTGGGCGTAGGGGAGCAGTACGTC.